The entry that follows covers one TCR beta chain sequence. Its antigen remains unknown. CDR3 length: 15 amino acids. The V and J ends lost 3 bases and 5 bases, in that order; junction bases with no gene match: 10. CDR1 and CDR2 from the germline V gene are SGHRS and YFSETQ. The table came from immunoSEQ multiplex PCR; TCRdb's copy has only in-frame clones and leaves some out. This table holds under 100,000 clones, just under 75% found once. The data originate from a study of CD8 T cell repertoires and HIV-1 epitope variants. Overall study context: 1M T cells were kept uncultured as a baseline.

The study, taken as a whole, reports: Most of the nine antigen-specific clonotypes appeared cross-reactive to autologous or escape variants.

What was sequenced was uncultured baseline CD8+ T cells from peripheral blood mononuclear cells (PBMCs). This receptor was obtained from a male donor with HIV. The chain links TRBV5-1 to TRBJ1-1; 7 bases fit TRBD1. DNA of the CDR3: TGCGCCAGCAGCTCCTCCCCTCAGGGGGTTACTGAAGCTTTCTTT. Translated: CASSSSPQGVTEAFF.